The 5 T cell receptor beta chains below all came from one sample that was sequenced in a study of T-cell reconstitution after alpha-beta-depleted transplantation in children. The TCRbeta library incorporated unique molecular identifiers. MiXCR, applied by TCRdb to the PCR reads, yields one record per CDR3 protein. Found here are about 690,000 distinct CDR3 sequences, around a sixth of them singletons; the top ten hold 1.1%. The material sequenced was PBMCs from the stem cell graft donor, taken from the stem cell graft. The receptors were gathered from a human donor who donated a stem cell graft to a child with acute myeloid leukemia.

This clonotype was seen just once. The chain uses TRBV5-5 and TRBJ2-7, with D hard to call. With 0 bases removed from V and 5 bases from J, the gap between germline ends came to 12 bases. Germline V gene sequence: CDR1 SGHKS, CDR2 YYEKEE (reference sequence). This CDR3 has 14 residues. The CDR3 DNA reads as TGTGCCAGCAGCTTGGGGACCAACTACGACGAGCAGTACGTC. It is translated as CASSLGTNYDEQYV.

The CDR3 loop is CASSEEGGRTYEQYV. CDR3 nucleotides: TGTGCCAGCAGTGAAGAGGGGGGGCGCACCTACGAGCAGTACGTC. The chain joins TRBV2 to TRBJ2-7; maybe TRBD2 (7 bases). Germline loops: CDR1 SNHLY, CDR2 FYNNEI. The CDR3 loop spans 15 amino acids. Trimming removed 1 base from V and 2 bases from J, with 12 bases in between.

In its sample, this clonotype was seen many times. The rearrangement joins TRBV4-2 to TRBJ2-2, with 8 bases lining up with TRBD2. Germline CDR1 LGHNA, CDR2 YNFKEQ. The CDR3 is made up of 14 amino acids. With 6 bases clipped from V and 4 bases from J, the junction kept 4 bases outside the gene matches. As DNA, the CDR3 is TGTGCCAGCAGACCTACTAGCGGCACCGGGGAGCTGTTTTTT. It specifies CASRPTSGTGELFF.

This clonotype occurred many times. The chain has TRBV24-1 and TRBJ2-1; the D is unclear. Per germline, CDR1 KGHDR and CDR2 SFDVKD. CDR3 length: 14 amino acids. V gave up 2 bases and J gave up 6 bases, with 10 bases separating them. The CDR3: CATSDSDVFNEQFF. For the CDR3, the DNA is TGTGCCACCAGTGATTCTGACGTTTTCAATGAGCAGTTCTTC.

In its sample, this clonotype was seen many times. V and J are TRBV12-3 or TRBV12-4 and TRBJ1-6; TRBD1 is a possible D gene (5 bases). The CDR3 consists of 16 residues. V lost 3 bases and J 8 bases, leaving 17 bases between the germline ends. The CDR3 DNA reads TGTGCCAGCAGTTTTGGCCTGAGACAGCCTTATTCACCCCTCCACTTT. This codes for CASSFGLRQPYSPLHF.